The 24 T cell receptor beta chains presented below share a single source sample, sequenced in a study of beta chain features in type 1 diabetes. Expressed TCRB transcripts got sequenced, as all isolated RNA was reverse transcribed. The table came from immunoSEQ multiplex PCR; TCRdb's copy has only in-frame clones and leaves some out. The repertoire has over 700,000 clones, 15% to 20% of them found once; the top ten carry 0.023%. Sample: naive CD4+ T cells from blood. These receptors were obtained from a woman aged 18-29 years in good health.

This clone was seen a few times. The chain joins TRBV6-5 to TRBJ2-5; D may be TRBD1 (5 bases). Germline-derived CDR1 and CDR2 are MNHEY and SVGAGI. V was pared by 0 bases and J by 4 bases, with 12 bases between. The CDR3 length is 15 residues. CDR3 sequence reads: CASSYSTSQGETQYF. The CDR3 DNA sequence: TGTGCCAGCAGTTACTCGACCTCGCAGGGAGAGACCCAGTACTTC.

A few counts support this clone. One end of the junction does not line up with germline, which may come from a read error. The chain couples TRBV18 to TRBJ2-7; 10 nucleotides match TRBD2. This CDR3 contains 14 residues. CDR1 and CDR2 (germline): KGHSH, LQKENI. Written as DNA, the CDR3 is TGTGCCAGCTCCCCACTAGCGGGAATTAACGAGCAGTACTTC. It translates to CASSPLAGINEQYF. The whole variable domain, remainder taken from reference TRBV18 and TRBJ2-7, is NAGVMQNPRHLVRRRGQEARLRCSPMKGHSHVYWYRQLPEEGLKFMVYLQKENIIDESGMPKERFSAEFPKEGPSILRIQQVVRGDSAAYFCASSPLAGINEQYFGPGTRLTVT.

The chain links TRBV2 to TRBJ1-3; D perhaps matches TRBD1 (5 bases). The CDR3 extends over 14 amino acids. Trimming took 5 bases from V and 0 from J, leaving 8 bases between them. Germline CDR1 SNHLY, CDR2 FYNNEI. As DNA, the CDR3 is TGTGCCAGCAGTCGGGGGAGCTCTGGAAACACCATATATTTT. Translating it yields CASSRGSSGNTIYF.

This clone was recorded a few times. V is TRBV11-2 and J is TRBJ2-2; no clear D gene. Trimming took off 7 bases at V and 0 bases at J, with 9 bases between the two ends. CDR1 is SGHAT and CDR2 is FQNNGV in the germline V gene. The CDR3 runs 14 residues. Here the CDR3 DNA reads TGTGCCAGCAAACGTGTTTCGAACACCGGGGAGCTGTTTTTT. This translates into CASKRVSNTGELFF.

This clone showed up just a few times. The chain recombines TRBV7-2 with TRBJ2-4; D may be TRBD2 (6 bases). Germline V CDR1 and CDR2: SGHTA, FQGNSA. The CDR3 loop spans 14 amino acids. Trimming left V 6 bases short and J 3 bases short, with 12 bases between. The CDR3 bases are TGTGCCAGCAGGGAGGGCCGGGGCAAAAACATTCAGTACTTC. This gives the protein CASREGRGKNIQYF. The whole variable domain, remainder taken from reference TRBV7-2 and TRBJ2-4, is GAGVSQSPSNKVTEKGKDVELRCDPISGHTALYWYRQSLGQGLEFLIYFQGNSAPDKSGLPSDRFSAERTGGSVSTLTIQRTQQEDSAVYLCASREGRGKNIQYFGAGTRLSVL.

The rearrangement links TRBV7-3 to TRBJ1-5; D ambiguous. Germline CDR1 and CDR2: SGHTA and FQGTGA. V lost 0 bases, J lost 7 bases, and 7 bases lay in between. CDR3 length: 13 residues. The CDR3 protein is CASSLTAGQPQHF. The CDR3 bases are TGTGCCAGCAGCTTAACGGCCGGACAGCCCCAGCATTTT.

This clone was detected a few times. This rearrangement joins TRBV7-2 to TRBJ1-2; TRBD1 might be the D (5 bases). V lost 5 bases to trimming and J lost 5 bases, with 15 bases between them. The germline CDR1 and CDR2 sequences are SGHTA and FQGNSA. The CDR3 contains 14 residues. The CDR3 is CASSGWTGVYGYTF. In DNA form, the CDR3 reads TGTGCCAGCAGCGGTTGGACGGGGGTGTATGGCTACACCTTC.

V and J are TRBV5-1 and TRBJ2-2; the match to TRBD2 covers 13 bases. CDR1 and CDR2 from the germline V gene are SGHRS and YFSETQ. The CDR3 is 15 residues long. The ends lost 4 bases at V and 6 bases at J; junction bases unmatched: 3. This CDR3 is CASSGLAGAAGELFF. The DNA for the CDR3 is TGCGCCAGCAGCGGACTAGCGGGAGCCGCCGGGGAGCTGTTTTTT.

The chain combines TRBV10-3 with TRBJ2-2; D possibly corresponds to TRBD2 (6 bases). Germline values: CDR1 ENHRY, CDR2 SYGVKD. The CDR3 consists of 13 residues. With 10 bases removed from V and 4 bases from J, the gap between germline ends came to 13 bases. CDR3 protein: CATNFGSTGELFF. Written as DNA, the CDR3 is TGTGCCACCAATTTCGGGAGCACCGGGGAGCTGTTTTTT.

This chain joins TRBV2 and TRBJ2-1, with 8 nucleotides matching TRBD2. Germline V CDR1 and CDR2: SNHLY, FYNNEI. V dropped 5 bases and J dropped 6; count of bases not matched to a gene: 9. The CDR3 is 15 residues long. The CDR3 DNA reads TGTGCCAGCAGTCTACAAGGACTAGCCCCCAATGAGCAGTTCTTC. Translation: CASSLQGLAPNEQFF.

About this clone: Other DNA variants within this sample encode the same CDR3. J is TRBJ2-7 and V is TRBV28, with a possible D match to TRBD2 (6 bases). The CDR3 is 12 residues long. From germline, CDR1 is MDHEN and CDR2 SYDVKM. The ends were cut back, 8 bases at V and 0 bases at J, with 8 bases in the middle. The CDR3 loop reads CASGTSSYEQYF. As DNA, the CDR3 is TGTGCCAGCGGGACTTCCTCCTACGAGCAGTACTTC.

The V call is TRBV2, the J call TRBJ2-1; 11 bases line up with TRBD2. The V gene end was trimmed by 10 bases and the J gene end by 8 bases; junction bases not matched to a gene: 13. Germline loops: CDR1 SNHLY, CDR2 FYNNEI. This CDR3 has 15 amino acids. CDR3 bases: TGTGCCACCGCCCTAGTAGCGGGAGGGTATGATGAGCAGTTCTTC. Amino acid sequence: CATALVAGGYDEQFF.

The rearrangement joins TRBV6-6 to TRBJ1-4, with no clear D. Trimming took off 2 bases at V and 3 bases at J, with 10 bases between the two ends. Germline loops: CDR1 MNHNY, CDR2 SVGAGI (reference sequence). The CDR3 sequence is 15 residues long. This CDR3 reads CASSYGGIPNEKLFF. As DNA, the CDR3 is TGTGCCAGCAGTTACGGAGGGATACCTAATGAAAAACTGTTTTTT.

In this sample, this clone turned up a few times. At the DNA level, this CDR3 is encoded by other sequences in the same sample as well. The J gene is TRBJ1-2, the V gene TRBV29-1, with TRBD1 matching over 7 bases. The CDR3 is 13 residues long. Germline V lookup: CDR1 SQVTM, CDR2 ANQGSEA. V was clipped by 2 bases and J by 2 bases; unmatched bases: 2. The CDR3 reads CSVERTGNYGYTF. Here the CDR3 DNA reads TGCAGCGTTGAACGGACAGGAAACTATGGCTACACCTTC.

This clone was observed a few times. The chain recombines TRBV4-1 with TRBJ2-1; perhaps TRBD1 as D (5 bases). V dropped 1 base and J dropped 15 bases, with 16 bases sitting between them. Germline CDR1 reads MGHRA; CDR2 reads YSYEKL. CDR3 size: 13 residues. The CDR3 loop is CASSQGKGAYPFF. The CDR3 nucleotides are TGCGCCAGCAGCCAAGGTAAAGGGGCTTATCCGTTCTTC.

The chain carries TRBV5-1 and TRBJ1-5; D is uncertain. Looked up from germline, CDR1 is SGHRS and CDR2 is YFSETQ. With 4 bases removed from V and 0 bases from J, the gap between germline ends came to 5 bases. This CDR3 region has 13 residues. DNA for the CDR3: TGCGCCAGCAGCACCGATAGCAATCAGCCCCAGCATTTT. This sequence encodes CASSTDSNQPQHF. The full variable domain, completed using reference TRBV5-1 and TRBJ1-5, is KAGVTQTPRYLIKTRGQQVTLSCSPISGHRSVSWYQQTPGQGLQFLFEYFSETQRNKGNFPGRFSGRQFSNSRSEMNVSTLELGDSALYLCASSTDSNQPQHFGDGTRLSIL.

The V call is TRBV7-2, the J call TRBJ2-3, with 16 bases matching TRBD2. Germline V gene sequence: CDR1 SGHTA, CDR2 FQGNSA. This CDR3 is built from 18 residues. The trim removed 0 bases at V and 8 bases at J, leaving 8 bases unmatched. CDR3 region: CASSLAGTSGRAGFTQYF. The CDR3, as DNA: TGTGCCAGCAGCTTAGCTGGGACTAGCGGGAGGGCCGGTTTTACGCAGTATTTT.

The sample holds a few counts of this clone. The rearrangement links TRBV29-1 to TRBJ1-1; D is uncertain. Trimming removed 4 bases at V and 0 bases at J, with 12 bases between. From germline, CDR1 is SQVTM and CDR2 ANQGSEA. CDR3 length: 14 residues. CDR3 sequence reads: CSVGAPPMNTEAFF. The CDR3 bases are TGCAGCGTTGGGGCACCCCCTATGAACACTGAAGCTTTCTTT.

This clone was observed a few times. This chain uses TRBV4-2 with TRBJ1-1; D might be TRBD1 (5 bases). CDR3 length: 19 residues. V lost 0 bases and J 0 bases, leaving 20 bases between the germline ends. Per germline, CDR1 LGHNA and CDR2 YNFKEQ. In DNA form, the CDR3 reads TGTGCCAGCAGCCAAGATGTCTCCGCGGGACGCCGAATGAACACTGAAGCTTTCTTT. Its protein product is CASSQDVSAGRRMNTEAFF.

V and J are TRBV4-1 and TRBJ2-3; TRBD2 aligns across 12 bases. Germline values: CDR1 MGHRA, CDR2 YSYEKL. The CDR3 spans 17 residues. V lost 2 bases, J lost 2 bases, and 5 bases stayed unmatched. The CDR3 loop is CASSQLGLAGITDTQYF. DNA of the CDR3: TGCGCCAGCAGCCAACTCGGACTAGCGGGAATCACAGATACGCAGTATTTT.

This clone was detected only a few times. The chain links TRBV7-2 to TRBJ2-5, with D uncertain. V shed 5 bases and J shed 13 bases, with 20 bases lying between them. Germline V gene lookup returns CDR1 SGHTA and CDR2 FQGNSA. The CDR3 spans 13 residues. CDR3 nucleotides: TGTGCCAGCAGCCAAACGCCCCGGAATACTCTGTACTTC. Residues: CASSQTPRNTLYF.

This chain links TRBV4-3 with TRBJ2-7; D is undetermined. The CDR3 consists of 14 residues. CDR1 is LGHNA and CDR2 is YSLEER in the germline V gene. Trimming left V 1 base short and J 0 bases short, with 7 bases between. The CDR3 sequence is CASSQVDGSYEQYF. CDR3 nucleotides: TGCGCCAGCAGCCAAGTTGACGGCTCCTACGAGCAGTACTTC.

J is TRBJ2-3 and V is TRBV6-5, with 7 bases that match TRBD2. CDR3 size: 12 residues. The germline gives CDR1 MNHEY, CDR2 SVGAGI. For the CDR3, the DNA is TGTGCACGGACTAGGCGCACAGATACGCAGTATTTT. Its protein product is CARTRRTDTQYF.

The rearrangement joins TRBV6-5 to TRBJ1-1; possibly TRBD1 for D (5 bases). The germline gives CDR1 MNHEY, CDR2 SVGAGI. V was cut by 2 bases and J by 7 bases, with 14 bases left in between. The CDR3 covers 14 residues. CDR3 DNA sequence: TGTGCCAGCAGTTACGGCGCTGGGGGAATTGAAGCTTTCTTT. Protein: CASSYGAGGIEAFF.